The subject of this entry is one T cell receptor (beta chain). Its specific antigen is unknown. No qualities accompany the bases; no much larger clone lies one base away. The sample originates from a study of blood T cell repertoires in COVID-19 (dated by TCRdb to 2020 to 2022). Looking at the study overall: Collaborator samples came from the United States, Italy and Spain and covered acute and convalescent phases of COVID-19. The material from the prospective study consisted of cDNA or gDNA derived from T cells, B-cell-depleted T cells, or PBMCs. The dataset comprised deeply sampled blood TCRbeta repertoires from subjects exposed to, actively infected with, or recovered from COVID-19. The repertoires were made available in a free public database intended to serve as a resource for research on the immune response to SARS-CoV-2. Samples were obtained from the ongoing ImmuneRACE study (first 160 participants) and from about 1,300 subjects provided by 6 global collaborators. The sample metadata nearly always contained a de-identified subject ID, COVID-19 status, age in years and sex. Where available, HLA class I and class II types were taken from metadata supplied by the sample provider and were not determined by assay-based typing.

The immunoSEQ Assay, a bias-controlled multiplex PCR, was used to amplify TCRbeta CDR3 regions from genomic DNA. On the authors' methods: The number of nucleated cells in each sample was estimated from the amplification of reference gene primers within the assay. To quantify the absolute abundance of each unique TCRbeta CDR3 rearrangement, sequence reads were collapsed and filtered. For each sample, productive Simpson clonality was calculated as the square root of Simpson's diversity index across productive rearrangements. Here the immuneACCESS table is served through TCRdb, limited to in-frame sequences with V and J called. Missing clones are a known gap in these copies; in checked studies unresolved V genes cover under half, and the rest lacks a known reason. From that table come the V and J calls and clone size; the DNA was used to work out D and trimming. Recorded for this sample are some 80,000 clones; roughly 84% of them occurred a single time. In total, the top ten clones hold 3.5% of the sample.

Including the terminal cysteine and phenylalanine, the CDR3 comprises 13 residues. Just the 39-base CDR3 DNA is kept, in frame starting at base 1. The germline V gene encodes CDR1 KGHSH and CDR2 LQKENI. Between the V and J ends, shortened by 4 bases and 2 bases respectively, the junction contains 8 bases. What the study reported, not specific to this receptor: The quantity of clinical and demographic metadata differed by source and by participant and was supplied without curation.

Whole blood was collected in K2EDTA tubes by collaborating institutions according to the institutions' own protocols. For TCRbeta analysis, collaborators shipped samples in one of three forms: frozen whole blood, isolated PBMCs, or DNA extracted from either of those sample types. The sample was peripheral blood. Recombination linked TRBV18 to TRBJ2-5; TRBD1 could be the D gene, as 6 bases match. This clonotype was obtained from a man in his fifties with acute or convalescent COVID-19. The DNA is TGTGCCAGCTCACGAGGACAGCAAGAGACCCAGTACTTC. This sequence encodes CASSRGQQETQYF.